This T cell receptor beta chain was captured by sequencing in a study of spatial heterogeneity in lung cancer. Described time point: sample taken at primary tumor resection. No cells were sorted before sequencing. The whole RNA sequenced was extracted from tumor, nontumor lung or frozen PBMC. CDR3 size: 16 residues. CDR1 SGHTA and CDR2 FQGNSA come from the germline V gene. Trimming took off 5 bases at V and 7 bases at J, with 23 bases between the two ends. A single record per CDR3 protein comes from TCRdb applying MiXCR to the 5' RACE reads. The repertoire consists of approximately 15,000 distinct CDR3 sequences, with 6.2% occurring once and the leading ten covering around 7%. Findings of the study overall: How many expanded intratumoral alpha and beta TCRs were present tracked the tumor mutation count, which was a count of nonsynonymous mutations.

This clonotype was detected many times. What it binds is unknown. The sequencing used lung tumor tissue, collected at surgery. V is TRBV7-2 and J is TRBJ1-1; the D gene is possibly TRBD1 (5 bases). The sequence derives from a male donor with early-stage non-small cell lung cancer. CDR3 region: CASSLIPGRITGEAFF. The CDR3 DNA is TGTGCCAGCAGCCTAATTCCGGGACGGATAACTGGTGAAGCTTTCTTT.